These T cell receptor beta chains were read from a single sample in a study of T cell responses to AZD1222 COVID-19 vaccine. Some clones are missing from TCRdb's copy, which holds only in-frame ones; the method was immunoSEQ multiplex PCR. The table has 100,000 or so clones, 65% to 90% seen once; the top ten hold 6.3%. Sequencing was performed on peripheral blood, taken on day 0 of AZD1222 vaccination. The receptors come from an adult in good health. Each CDR3 is given with its conserved first and last residue. The order of the fields is clone size, CDR3 length, D gene, V gene, J gene, CDR3 DNA, CDR3 protein. D genes are given only for firm matches. The size of a clone is reported for some rows only, either as once, few or many, or as a class for expanded clones.

size: NA; length: 15; D: TRBD2; V: TRBV11-3; J: TRBJ2-3; DNA: TGTGCCAGCAGCCCCGGCGGGGGGCCCACAGATACGCAGTATTTT; CDR3: CASSPGGGPTDTQYF
size: NA; length: 13; D: NA; V: TRBV6-2/TRBV6-3; J: TRBJ1-5; DNA: TGTGCCAGCAGTTACTCTGCCCATCAGCCCCAGCATTTT; CDR3: CASSYSAHQPQHF
size: NA; length: 15; D: NA; V: TRBV27; J: TRBJ2-5; DNA: TGTGCCAGCAGTTTTGGGTCGCAGTACCAAGAGACCCAGTACTTC; CDR3: CASSFGSQYQETQYF
size: NA; length: 17; D: TRBD1; V: TRBV5-1; J: TRBJ1-3; DNA: TGCGCCAGCAGCGACGGACAGGGGGCACGGGCTGGAAACACCATATATTTT; CDR3: CASSDGQGARAGNTIYF
size: NA; length: 15; D: NA; V: TRBV6-5; J: TRBJ1-2; DNA: TGTGCCAGCAGCTCCGACAGGACAGCTAACTATGGCTACACCTTC; CDR3: CASSSDRTANYGYTF
size: NA; length: 15; D: NA; V: TRBV7-2; J: TRBJ2-7; DNA: TGTGCCAGCAGCCCCCAGCCGGGGTCGACCTACGAGCAGTACTTC; CDR3: CASSPQPGSTYEQYF
size: once; length: 18; D: NA; V: TRBV3-1/TRBV3-2; J: TRBJ2-5; DNA: TGTGCCAGCAGCCAAGATGGGTATTTTGGGGGAGTCGCAGAGACCCAGTACTTC; CDR3: CASSQDGYFGGVAETQYF
size: NA; length: 11; D: NA; V: TRBV30; J: TRBJ2-1; DNA: TGTGCCTTCCAGCCGGGACGTGAGCAGTTCTTC; CDR3: CAFQPGREQFF
size: NA; length: 15; D: NA; V: TRBV11-2; J: TRBJ1-6; DNA: TGTGCCAGCAGCTTAGGACAGAATTGGGATTCACCCCTCCACTTT; CDR3: CASSLGQNWDSPLHF
size: NA; length: 14; D: NA; V: TRBV5-1; J: TRBJ1-1; DNA: TGCGCCAGCAGCAAAAGACCTGGGAACACTGAAGCTTTCTTT; CDR3: CASSKRPGNTEAFF
size: once; length: 18; D: TRBD2; V: TRBV6-2/TRBV6-3; J: TRBJ2-1; DNA: TGTGCCAGCAGTTACCCCCTAGCGGGAGGGCCGATGGATAATGAGCAGTTCTTC; CDR3: CASSYPLAGGPMDNEQFF
size: NA; length: 15; D: NA; V: TRBV30; J: TRBJ1-5; DNA: TGTGCCTGGACTTCTGGGGGGCTGGGCAATCAGCCCCAGCATTTT; CDR3: CAWTSGGLGNQPQHF
size: NA; length: 15; D: NA; V: TRBV6-6; J: TRBJ1-1; DNA: TGTGCCAGCAGTTTCTCCGACAGGTCCGGAACTGAAGCTTTCTTT; CDR3: CASSFSDRSGTEAFF
size: NA; length: 13; D: TRBD2; V: TRBV7-2; J: TRBJ2-1; DNA: TGTGCCAGCAGCTGGGGACTAGCGGGGGAGCAGTTCTTC; CDR3: CASSWGLAGEQFF
size: NA; length: 14; D: NA; V: TRBV6-1; J: TRBJ1-1; DNA: TGTGCCAGCAGTGAGTTACAGGGAGGTACTGAAGCTTTCTTT; CDR3: CASSELQGGTEAFF
size: NA; length: 15; D: TRBD1; V: TRBV24-1; J: TRBJ1-4; DNA: TGTGCCACCGTAACAAAGTGGGAAGGGGGCGAAAAACTGTTTTTT; CDR3: CATVTKWEGGEKLFF
size: NA; length: 16; D: TRBD1; V: TRBV30; J: TRBJ2-2; DNA: TGTGCCTGGGTTCCGGGACAGGGGGCAGGAACCGGGGAGCTGTTTTTT; CDR3: CAWVPGQGAGTGELFF
size: NA; length: 12; D: TRBD2; V: TRBV29-1; J: TRBJ2-5; DNA: TGCAGCGCGGCTAGCGGCCAAGAGACCCAGTACTTC; CDR3: CSAASGQETQYF
size: NA; length: 12; D: NA; V: TRBV30; J: TRBJ1-2; DNA: TGTGCCTGGAGTGTTTTAGGGTATGGCTACACCTTC; CDR3: CAWSVLGYGYTF
size: NA; length: 13; D: NA; V: TRBV6-1; J: TRBJ1-5; DNA: TGTGCCAGCAGTGAACAGCCCGATGGGCCCCAGCATTTT; CDR3: CASSEQPDGPQHF
size: NA; length: 15; D: NA; V: TRBV3-1/TRBV3-2; J: TRBJ1-1; DNA: TGTGCCAGCAGCCAAGTTTCGACTCCGGACACTGAAGCTTTCTTT; CDR3: CASSQVSTPDTEAFF
size: NA; length: 15; D: TRBD1; V: TRBV29-1; J: TRBJ2-7; DNA: TGCAGCGTTGAAGGGGGGGACAGGAATTCCTACGAGCAGTACTTC; CDR3: CSVEGGDRNSYEQYF
size: once; length: 14; D: TRBD1; V: TRBV7-2; J: TRBJ1-1; DNA: TGTGCCAGCAGCGCGAGGACAGGGAACACTGAAGCTTTCTTT; CDR3: CASSARTGNTEAFF
size: NA; length: 15; D: TRBD2; V: TRBV19; J: TRBJ2-1; DNA: TGTGCCAGTAACCCAGGTTCTAGCGGGGGGAATGAGCAGTTCTTC; CDR3: CASNPGSSGGNEQFF
size: NA; length: 11; D: NA; V: TRBV20-1; J: TRBJ2-7; DNA: TGCAGTGCTCGGCGGGCCGGGGAGCAGTACTTC; CDR3: CSARRAGEQYF
size: few; length: 11; D: NA; V: TRBV5-4; J: TRBJ2-7; DNA: TGTGCCAGCAGCTCCCTCCTCGAGCAGTACTTC; CDR3: CASSSLLEQYF
size: NA; length: 13; D: NA; V: TRBV11-2; J: TRBJ1-1; DNA: TGTGCCAGCAGCCGGACAGAGAACACTGAAGCTTTCTTT; CDR3: CASSRTENTEAFF
size: NA; length: 15; D: TRBD2; V: TRBV7-2; J: TRBJ2-7; DNA: TGTGCCAGCAGCTTAGGGGGTACAGCGGGAGTCGAGCAGTACTTC; CDR3: CASSLGGTAGVEQYF
size: NA; length: 14; D: TRBD1; V: TRBV5-1; J: TRBJ1-2; DNA: TGCGCCAGCAGCTTGGGGGAACAGGGGGCCGGCTACACCTTC; CDR3: CASSLGEQGAGYTF
size: NA; length: 16; D: TRBD1; V: TRBV7-6; J: TRBJ1-3; DNA: TGTGCCAGCAGCCAGAGGACAGGAATTTCTGGAAACACCATATATTTT; CDR3: CASSQRTGISGNTIYF
size: NA; length: 16; D: NA; V: TRBV7-2; J: TRBJ1-4; DNA: TGTGCCAGCAGCTTAGAGGGGGGGGTAGCTAATGAAAAACTGTTTTTT; CDR3: CASSLEGGVANEKLFF
size: NA; length: 15; D: TRBD1; V: TRBV7-8; J: TRBJ1-6; DNA: TGTGCCAGCAGCTCCATAGACAGGGTCGGTTCACCCCTCCACTTT; CDR3: CASSSIDRVGSPLHF
size: NA; length: 11; D: NA; V: TRBV7-8; J: TRBJ2-1; DNA: TGTGCCAGCAGCTTATCCGATGAGCAGTTCTTC; CDR3: CASSLSDEQFF
size: once; length: 16; D: TRBD1; V: TRBV2; J: TRBJ2-2; DNA: TGTGCCAGCAGCCCAAGGACAGGGGGCGTCTTCGGGGAGCTGTTTTTT; CDR3: CASSPRTGGVFGELFF
size: NA; length: 13; D: TRBD1; V: TRBV7-7; J: TRBJ2-1; DNA: TGTGCCAGCAGCCGGGACAGAAACAATGAGCAGTTCTTC; CDR3: CASSRDRNNEQFF
size: NA; length: 15; D: TRBD1; V: TRBV7-6; J: TRBJ1-2; DNA: TGTGCCAGCAGCTTGTCGACAGGGGGCGGCTATGGCTACACCTTC; CDR3: CASSLSTGGGYGYTF
size: NA; length: 13; D: NA; V: TRBV4-3; J: TRBJ2-7; DNA: TGCGCCAGCAGCCAAGGTAGGGCATACGAGCAGTACTTC; CDR3: CASSQGRAYEQYF
size: NA; length: 16; D: TRBD2; V: TRBV4-1; J: TRBJ2-7; DNA: TGCGCCAGCAGCCAAGATCTAGCGGCTAGCTCCTACGAGCAGTACTTC; CDR3: CASSQDLAASSYEQYF
size: NA; length: 15; D: TRBD1; V: TRBV5-5; J: TRBJ2-7; DNA: TGTGCCAGCAGCTTGGAAGGACAGGGTTACCACGAGCAGTACTTC; CDR3: CASSLEGQGYHEQYF
size: NA; length: 13; D: NA; V: TRBV27; J: TRBJ1-1; DNA: TGTGCCAGCAGTTCCCGAATAAACACTGAAGCTTTCTTT; CDR3: CASSSRINTEAFF
size: NA; length: 15; D: NA; V: TRBV7-8; J: TRBJ1-4; DNA: TGTGCCAGCAGCGTTCAGGGCGGGTCTAATGAAAAACTGTTTTTT; CDR3: CASSVQGGSNEKLFF
size: NA; length: 15; D: NA; V: TRBV7-9; J: TRBJ2-6; DNA: TGTGCCAGCAGCTTAGAGGGGGCTGGGGCCAACGTCCTGACTTTC; CDR3: CASSLEGAGANVLTF
size: NA; length: 15; D: NA; V: TRBV6-1; J: TRBJ2-5; DNA: TGTGCCAGCAGTGACCAGGGTCTCTTTCAAGAGACCCAGTACTTC; CDR3: CASSDQGLFQETQYF
size: NA; length: 15; D: NA; V: TRBV29-1; J: TRBJ1-1; DNA: TGCAGCGTTGGAGGTAAAAGGGGCGCGAACACTGAAGCTTTCTTT; CDR3: CSVGGKRGANTEAFF
size: NA; length: 14; D: TRBD2; V: TRBV3-1/TRBV3-2; J: TRBJ2-5; DNA: TGTGCCAGCAGCCGGATAGCGGGAGTCGAGACCCAGTACTTC; CDR3: CASSRIAGVETQYF
size: few; length: 16; D: NA; V: TRBV5-6; J: TRBJ2-2; DNA: TGTGCCAGCAGCCTACTGCAATCCGCGAACACCGGGGAGCTGTTTTTT; CDR3: CASSLLQSANTGELFF
size: NA; length: 14; D: NA; V: TRBV7-2; J: TRBJ1-6; DNA: TGTGCCAGCAGCCCCCGAGGGGCCCTGGGGGCCCTCCACTTT; CDR3: CASSPRGALGALHF
size: NA; length: 13; D: TRBD1; V: TRBV6-5; J: TRBJ1-2; DNA: TGTGCCAGCCGGGACAGGGGGAACTATGGCTACACCTTC; CDR3: CASRDRGNYGYTF